The next 18 T cell receptor beta chains were all read from a single sample in a study of OX40 agonist ivuxolimab in advanced cancers. Assay used: immunoSEQ multiplex PCR; TCRdb lists only in-frame clones, some missing. The data contain about 48,000 clones, approximately 90% of them seen just once; the ten biggest clones take up about a tenth. The sample in question was CD4+ or CD8+ T cells sorted from blood, obtained in a trial of the OX40 agonist ivuxolimab. These receptors originate from an adult with an advanced solid tumor such as melanoma, head and neck, liver or kidney cancer.

The chain recombines TRBV10-3 with TRBJ2-1, with D uncertain. Trimming left V 4 bases short and J 7 bases short, with 8 bases between. The CDR3 is made up of 12 amino acids. Germline values: CDR1 ENHRY, CDR2 SYGVKD. CDR3 amino acids: CAISALPNEQFF. CDR3 coding DNA: TGTGCCATCAGTGCGCTACCAAATGAGCAGTTCTTC.

The chain uses TRBV10-3 and TRBJ2-2, with D perhaps TRBD1 (6 bases). V was pared by 3 bases and J by 3 bases, with 11 bases between. The germline CDR1 and CDR2 sequences are ENHRY and SYGVKD. The CDR3 is 15 amino acids. The CDR3 loop reads CAISEGTPDTGELFF. In DNA form, the CDR3 reads TGTGCCATCAGTGAAGGGACACCCGACACCGGGGAGCTGTTTTTT.

V and J are TRBV19 and TRBJ1-1; possible D gene TRBD1, 5 bases. Between the trimmed V and J ends, which lost 1 base and 3 bases, there was a span of 9 bases. Germline V gene lookup returns CDR1 LNHDA and CDR2 SQIVND (reference sequence). CDR3 length: 14 residues. The CDR3 loop is CASSIVPGDTEAFF. The DNA of the CDR3 is TGTGCCAGTAGTATAGTCCCGGGGGACACTGAAGCTTTCTTT. Variable domain in full (rest from reference TRBV19 and TRBJ1-1): DGGITQSPKYLFRKEGQNVTLSCEQNLNHDAMYWYRQDPGQGLRLIYYSQIVNDFQKGDIAEGYSVSREKKESFPLTVTSAQKNPTAFYLCASSIVPGDTEAFFGQGTRLTVV.

The V gene is TRBV19, the J gene TRBJ2-2; 9 bases fit TRBD1. CDR1 and CDR2 from the germline V gene are LNHDA and SQIVND (reference sequence). V dropped 1 base and J dropped 5; count of bases not matched to a gene: 5. The length of the CDR3 is 16 residues. The CDR3 is CASSIGRDRATGELFF. Here the CDR3 DNA reads TGTGCCAGTAGTATAGGTAGGGACAGGGCGACCGGGGAGCTGTTTTTT.

The gene calls are TRBV4-2 and TRBJ2-5, with 7 positions matching TRBD2. V lost 0 bases and J lost 4; bases outside the gene matches: 5. Germline CDR1 is LGHNA and CDR2 is YNFKEQ. This CDR3 has 15 residues. The CDR3 bases are TGTGCCAGCAGCCAAGATCACGCTAGCGGAGAGACCCAGTACTTC. It encodes CASSQDHASGETQYF.

This chain connects TRBV19 to TRBJ2-7, with 9 bases identical to TRBD1. This CDR3 contains 15 residues. Germline loops: CDR1 LNHDA, CDR2 SQIVND (reference sequence). V lost 4 bases, J lost 2 bases, and 6 bases stayed unmatched. The CDR3 sequence: CASSSPGQGTYEQYF. The CDR3 region has the DNA TGTGCCAGTAGTAGCCCGGGACAGGGAACCTACGAGCAGTACTTC.

The chain recombines TRBV19 with TRBJ2-3, with 9 bases identical to TRBD1. The ends lost 8 bases at V and 6 bases at J; junction bases unmatched: 6. The CDR3 sequence is 13 residues long. In germline, CDR1 is LNHDA, CDR2 SQIVND (reference sequence). CDR3: CASGTGNWDTQYF. The DNA for the CDR3 is TGTGCCAGTGGGACAGGGAATTGGGATACGCAGTATTTT.

V and J are TRBV7-9 and TRBJ1-1; possibly TRBD1 for D (5 bases). This CDR3 has 13 residues. With 5 bases removed from V and 5 bases from J, the gap between germline ends came to 12 bases. The germline V gene has CDR1 SEHNR and CDR2 FQNEAQ (reference sequence). The CDR3 reads CASSLESGTEAFF. The CDR3 DNA reads as TGTGCCAGCAGCCTAGAATCAGGGACTGAAGCTTTCTTT. Full variable domain (missing parts from reference TRBV7-9 and TRBJ1-1): DTGVSQNPRHKITKRGQNVTFRCDPISEHNRLYWYRQTLGQGPEFLTYFQNEAQLEKSRLLSDRFSAERPKGSFSTLEIQRTEQGDSAMYLCASSLESGTEAFFGQGTRLTVV.

This chain connects TRBV19 to TRBJ1-3; the D gene is possibly TRBD1 (5 bases). Per the germline V gene, CDR1 is LNHDA and CDR2 is SQIVND (reference sequence). This CDR3 comprises 16 residues. V gave up 8 bases and J gave up 0 bases, with 17 bases separating them. The CDR3 is CASRPGAINSGNTIYF. CDR3 nucleotides: TGTGCCAGTCGACCCGGGGCGATAAACTCTGGAAACACCATATATTTT.

The chain recombines TRBV28 with TRBJ2-1, with 12 bases matching TRBD1. V was pared by 4 bases and J by 6 bases, with 4 bases of the junction left unmatched. CDR3 length equals 15 residues. CDR1 and CDR2 from the germline V gene are MDHEN and SYDVKM. CDR3 sequence reads: CASSSGQGAGNEQFF. The CDR3 DNA reads TGTGCCAGCAGTTCGGGACAGGGGGCGGGCAATGAGCAGTTCTTC.

The chain has TRBV5-1 and TRBJ2-2; D is uncertain. This CDR3 contains 13 residues. Germline CDR1 SGHRS, CDR2 YFSETQ. V was cut by 0 bases and J by 7 bases, with 7 bases left in between. CDR3 loop: CASSLAVVGELFF. The CDR3 DNA sequence: TGCGCCAGCAGCTTGGCCGTGGTCGGGGAGCTGTTTTTT.

The chain employs TRBV4-2 and TRBJ2-1; the D is unclear. Germline values: CDR1 LGHNA, CDR2 YNFKEQ. This CDR3 region has 15 residues. V lost 0 bases and J lost 6, with 12 bases in between. The CDR3 here is CASSQESWNRNEQFF. The DNA for the CDR3 is TGTGCCAGCAGCCAAGAGTCCTGGAACCGCAATGAGCAGTTCTTC.

The rearrangement joins TRBV6-1 to TRBJ2-7; TRBD2 is a possible D gene (6 bases). Trimming took 6 bases from V and 3 from J, leaving 15 bases between them. The CDR3 is 14 amino acids. Germline lookup yields CDR1 MNHNS and CDR2 SASEGT. CDR3 residues: CASSGQAGVYEQYF. The CDR3 nucleotides read TGTGCCAGCAGCGGCCAAGCGGGCGTCTACGAGCAGTACTTC.

This clone is judged medium-sized. V usage is TRBV5-4 and J usage is TRBJ2-1, with 7 bases lining up with TRBD1. CDR3 size: 15 residues. Germline CDR1 reads SGHNT; CDR2 reads YYREEE (reference sequence). The ends lost 4 bases at V and 0 bases at J; junction bases unmatched: 4. The CDR3 region is CASSVGTDSYNEQFF. CDR3 in DNA: TGTGCCAGCAGCGTCGGGACAGACTCCTACAATGAGCAGTTCTTC.

The chain joins TRBV7-2 to TRBJ1-2; 7 positions match TRBD1. V gave up 0 bases and J gave up 2 bases; unmatched junction bases: 0. The CDR3 is 14 amino acids. Germline values: CDR1 SGHTA, CDR2 FQGNSA. Here the CDR3 DNA reads TGTGCCAGCAGCTTAGCACAGGGGAACTATGGCTACACCTTC. This translates into CASSLAQGNYGYTF.

The chain employs TRBV5-1 and TRBJ1-1; 7 nucleotides line up with TRBD1. V gave up 2 bases and J gave up 4 bases; unmatched junction bases: 2. The CDR3 has 13 residues. CDR1 SGHRS and CDR2 YFSETQ come from the germline V gene. The CDR3 nucleotides read TGCGCCAGCAGCTTTCAGGGGGGCACTGAAGCTTTCTTT. Its protein product is CASSFQGGTEAFF. The whole variable domain, remainder taken from reference TRBV5-1 and TRBJ1-1, is KAGVTQTPRYLIKTRGQQVTLSCSPISGHRSVSWYQQTPGQGLQFLFEYFSETQRNKGNFPGRFSGRQFSNSRSEMNVSTLELGDSALYLCASSFQGGTEAFFGQGTRLTVV.

The chain links TRBV9 to TRBJ1-4; no reliable D call. The CDR3 is 14 residues long. Trimming pared 4 bases from V and 7 bases from J, leaving 14 bases between. Germline V CDR1 and CDR2: SGDLS, YYNGEE. The CDR3 DNA reads TGTGCCAGCAGCCTAGACCAAACTGGTGAAAAACTGTTTTTT. Protein: CASSLDQTGEKLFF. The entire variable domain, with the rest obtained from reference TRBV9 and TRBJ1-4, is as follows: DSGVTQTPKHLITATGQRVTLRCSPRSGDLSVYWYQQSLDQGLQFLIQYYNGEERAKGNILERFSAQQFPDLHSELNLSSLELGDSALYFCASSLDQTGEKLFFGSGTQLSVL.

The rearrangement joins TRBV5-6 to TRBJ2-2, with TRBD1 matching over 10 bases. Losses at the gene ends were 0 bases for V and 4 bases for J; bases not matched to a gene: 0. CDR3 length: 15 residues. CDR1 and CDR2 (germline): SGHDT, YYEEEE. The CDR3 DNA follows: TGTGCCAGCAGCTTGGGGGACAGGGGCACCGGGGAGCTGTTTTTT. The encoded protein is CASSLGDRGTGELFF.